This T cell receptor beta chain was profiled in a study of blood T cells in healthy people across ages. Findings and caveats of the study: Relative to aged donors, long-lived donors carried more naive CD4+ cells and displayed higher diversity. Using unsorted PBMCs precluded a conclusive naive versus antigen-experienced comparison.

The donors, healthy Caucasians from Russia, were aged about 6 to 95. Samples each had at least 5 micrograms of total RNA extracted. A second PCR, run for about 7 to 11 cycles, used a sample-barcoded 5' primer plus a J-beta primer mix. TCRdb reprocessed the 5' RACE reads with MiXCR, giving one entry per CDR3 protein. The sample has about 1.5 million distinct CDR3 sequences, under 55% seen once. The germline CDR1 and CDR2 sequences are SEHNR and FQNEAQ (reference sequence). The germline V and J ends were trimmed by 6 bases and 0 bases, with 11 bases remaining between them. This CDR3 is built from 14 residues. With regard to this clonotype: Its antigen is unknown.

The sample consisted of blood. This sequence was found in a woman aged 18-35 years in good health. The chain carries TRBV7-9 and TRBJ1-1, with D hard to call. The CDR3 bases are TGTGCCAGCAGATATGACATTATGAACACTGAAGCTTTCTTT. It translates to CASRYDIMNTEAFF.